The entry that follows covers one T cell receptor (beta chain) sequence. The data were obtained in a study of blood T cell repertoires in COVID-19. In the study overall: T cells, B-cell-depleted T cells, or PBMCs supplied cDNA or gDNA.

Germline V CDR1 and CDR2: SGDLS, YYNGEE. CDR3 length: 16 residues. With 4 bases removed from V and 0 bases from J, the gap between germline ends came to 14 bases. TCRdb's table, derived via immunoSEQ multiplex PCR, lists solely in-frame clones and lacks some. The sample contains about 270,000 clones, 85% to 90% of which appear only once. Input material: PBMCs or T cells enriched from blood (not recorded which). The rearrangement joins TRBV9 to TRBJ1-3; D might be TRBD1 (6 bases). This receptor was taken from a woman between 18 and 29 years old who had recovered from COVID-19. The CDR3 coding sequence is TGTGCCAGCAGCTACAACACAGGGTTCTCTGGAAACACCATATATTTT. Translated: CASSYNTGFSGNTIYF. The whole variable domain, filled in from reference TRBV9 and TRBJ1-3, reads DSGVTQTPKHLITATGQRVTLRCSPRSGDLSVYWYQQSLDQGLQFLIQYYNGEERAKGNILERFSAQQFPDLHSELNLSSLELGDSALYFCASSYNTGFSGNTIYFGEGSWLTVV.